This T cell receptor beta chain was found in a study of blood T cell repertoires in COVID-19 (dated by TCRdb to about 2020). A note on the overall study: Samples covering the acute and convalescent phases of COVID-19 were provided by collaborators in the United States, Italy and Spain. The prospective study material was composed of cDNA or gDNA derived from T cells, B-cell-depleted T cells, or PBMCs. Subjects who had been exposed to COVID-19, were actively infected with it, or had recovered from it provided the deeply sampled blood TCRbeta repertoires that made up the dataset. The repertoires were released in a freely available public database meant as a resource for research on the immune response to SARS-CoV-2. Samples were obtained from the ongoing ImmuneRACE study (first 160 participants) and from 1,000 to 1,500 subjects provided by 6 global collaborators. Nearly every sample came with metadata listing a de-identified subject ID, COVID-19 status, age in years and sex. Where HLA class I and class II types were available, the types were taken from metadata supplied by the sample provider, not from assay-based typing.

Collaborating institutions collected whole blood in K2EDTA tubes following their own protocols. For TCRbeta analysis, collaborator samples were shipped as frozen whole blood, as isolated PBMCs, or as DNA extracted from either sample type. What the study reported, not specific to this receptor: The amount of clinical and demographic metadata varied by source and participant and was provided uncurated.

In its sample, this clone was seen a few times. Its antigen remains unidentified. Per-base qualities were not stored, and no clone one base away is much larger. The immunoSEQ Assay, a bias-controlled multiplex PCR, was used to amplify TCRbeta CDR3 regions from genomic DNA. Turning to the authors' computational methods: The number of nucleated cells in each sample was estimated by amplification of reference gene primers within the assay. To quantify the absolute abundance of each unique TCRbeta CDR3 rearrangement, sequence reads were collapsed and filtered. For each sample, productive Simpson clonality was calculated as the square root of Simpson's diversity index over productive rearrangements. TCRdb's version of the immuneACCESS table is confined to in-frame rearrangements and falls short of the full clone set. An unresolved V gene accounts for under half of the shortfall where checked; the remainder is of unknown origin. Clone size and the V and J calls come from that table; the DNA yielded D and trimming. This sample is represented by under 85,000 clones; around 83% of them were singletons. The top ten hold roughly 5% of the sample.

CDR1 and CDR2 were assigned from the germline V gene as KGHDR and SFDVKD. From its cysteine to its phenylalanine, the CDR3 spans 14 amino acids. Of the read, only the CDR3 DNA is kept; its 42 bases are in frame from base 1. Clipping removes 5 bases from V and 7 bases from J, with 6 as the unmatched junction base count. The material sequenced was peripheral blood. This sequence originates from a man aged 45-65 years with active COVID-19. The rearrangement combines TRBV24-1 with TRBJ2-2; TRBD2 matches 7 bases in the middle. Read as DNA, the sequence is TGTGCCACCAGTGCTACTAGCGTAGGCGGGGAGCTGTTTTTT. Translated, it reads CATSATSVGGELFF.